The clone carrying this T cell receptor (beta chain) has ten or more counts. Its antigen is undetermined. Per the germline V gene, CDR1 is SGHTA and CDR2 is FQGNSA. V lost 5 bases and J lost 1, with 15 bases in between. The CDR3 contains 15 residues. Primers used in a second PCR of roughly 6 to 11 cycles were a sample-barcoded 5' primer and a J-beta primer mix. TCRdb fed the 5' RACE reads into MiXCR, producing one record per CDR3 protein. The data contain 850,000 or so distinct CDR3 sequences, more than 25% of them singletons. These data belong to a study of blood T cells in healthy people across ages. Study-wide results and caveats: Greater diversity and more naive CD4+ cells were seen in long-lived donors than in aged donors. Unknown donor CMV status possibly confounded expanded clonotype changes.

Ten milliliters of peripheral blood were drawn from each donor into EDTA-treated tubes. Sequenced input: blood. The rearrangement joins TRBV7-2 to TRBJ2-7; possible D gene TRBD1, 6 bases. This clonotype originated in an elderly woman in good health. The CDR3 spells CASSTPGTTSYEQYF. In DNA form, the CDR3 reads TGTGCCAGCAGCACCCCCGGGACAACATCCTACGAGCAGTACTTC.